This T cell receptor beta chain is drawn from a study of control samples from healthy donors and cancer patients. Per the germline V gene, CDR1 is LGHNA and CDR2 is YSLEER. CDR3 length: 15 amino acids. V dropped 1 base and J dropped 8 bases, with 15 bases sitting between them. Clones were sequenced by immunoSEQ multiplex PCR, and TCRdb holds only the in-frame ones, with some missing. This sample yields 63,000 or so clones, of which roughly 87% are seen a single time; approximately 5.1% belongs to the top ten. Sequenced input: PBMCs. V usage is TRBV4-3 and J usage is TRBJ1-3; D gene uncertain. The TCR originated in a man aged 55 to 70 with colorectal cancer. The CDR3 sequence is CASSQGHNKADTIYF. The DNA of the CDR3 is TGCGCCAGCAGCCAAGGGCATAACAAGGCGGACACCATATATTTT.